This TCR beta chain was found in a study of cytomegalovirus exposure and HLA in healthy donors (TCRdb year 2017). Notes on the research overall: An earlier analysis of some 500 of the donors reported about 290 Gb of sequence data and roughly 100 million unique TCR beta sequences from about 200 million T cells. An early release that covered roughly 600 HLA-typed donors contained 250 to 350 gigabases of sequencing data and roughly 84 million unique TCR sequences. The genetic ancestry cluster associated with self-reported Caucasian donors included 65% to 90% of the 398 genotyped donors. The study aimed to test whether signatures of past pathogen exposure could be identified by cataloging public T cell receptors. Using immunosequencing, the study profiled T cell repertoires from around 670 subjects and related those repertoires to cytomegalovirus serostatus. A separate validation cohort of some 130 different subjects was used in addition to the approximately 700-subject first cohort. To predict cytomegalovirus infection status, the study combined high-throughput TCR immunosequencing, statistical association of individual TCRs with disease status, and machine learning. A later analysis re-examined previously published TCR beta repertoires from 600 to 700 donors and added high-resolution HLA genotyping to investigate patterns of TCR occurrence. Rather than drawing on any new phenotypic data, the later analysis identified candidate immune exposures from TCR beta sequences and the way those sequences occurred across donors. An earlier analysis of fewer than 750 of the donors used high-throughput TCR beta sequencing to judge whether each TCR beta V gene segment behaved as functional or pseudogenic. Donor age, sex, ethnicity and CMV serostatus were compiled alongside the repertoire data. In a later genetic analysis, genome-wide SNP genotypes for about three fifths of the roughly 670 donors were used, and that subset was treated as a discovery cohort. All discovery cohort repertoires had been generated on a single sequencing platform. Both class I and class II loci were covered by HLA typing, at four-digit resolution. Typing coverage varied by locus: roughly 629-630 donors for A, B, C, DRB1 and DQB1; approximately 560 for DQA1; about 570 for DPA1; 450 to 480 for DPB1. Roughly five DR-DQ haplotypes were treated as single units for association and clustering because of strong linkage in the cohort. Among roughly 400 genotyped donors of the cohort, an average of approximately 240,000 unique TCR beta nucleotide sequences were sequenced per donor, around a sixth of them non-productive.

Library construction relied on the immunoSEQ multiplex PCR assay. The multiplex PCR relied on a mix of 60 forward primers for TCR Vbeta segments and 13 reverse primers for TCR Jbeta segments. The CDR3 region of rearranged TCR beta genes was amplified from genomic DNA with a multiplex PCR assay. The Illumina HiSeq System was used to sequence the amplified TCR beta libraries as 87-base-pair reads. Processing in the source paper ran as follows. A later analysis tallied roughly 78 million unique TCR beta chains across the 700 or so repertoires, and about 10 million of those chains were shared by two or more donors. To remove PCR and sequencing errors, raw reads were error-corrected and collapsed into unique sequences using a nearest-neighbor algorithm that merged closely related sequences. CDR3 sequences were aligned to IMGT reference sequences to assign V, D and J gene segments. For a sequence to be retained, at least a six-nucleotide match to both a V gene segment and a J gene segment was required. A rearrangement counted as productive if the CDR3 had no stop codons and remained in frame with V and J, and every other rearrangement counted as non-productive. CDR3 was defined by IMGT convention, running from the second conserved V-encoded cysteine to the conserved J-encoded phenylalanine. Sequences without an unambiguous match to a single V gene segment were excluded from the earlier analysis of about 630 of the donors. In an earlier analysis of several hundred of the donors, V segments were called functional above 56.7% productive rearrangements and were called segregating when the between-donor standard deviation exceeded 5%. A statistical classification framework was developed to diagnose cytomegalovirus status using the catalog of TCR beta chain sequences. In a later analysis, V and J genes were assigned by comparing TCR nucleotide sequences against IMGT/GENE-DB human TR gene sequences. The TCRdist pipeline was used in a later analysis to assign CDR3 sequences and most-parsimonious VDJ recombination scenarios. In a later analysis, each TCR beta chain was defined by its CDR3 amino acid sequence together with its V-gene family, and reads lacking a unique V-gene family were excluded. To address suspected cross-contamination and a sequencing artifact, a later analysis removed over 500 highly shared, low-generation-probability nucleotide sequences. A later analysis calculated a clonal expansion index for each public chain from normalized within-repertoire ranks of inferred template counts. In a later analysis, generation probabilities were computed using a VDJ recombination model fitted to out-of-frame rearrangements, and the results were checked against IGoR. A later analysis scored TCR-TCR, TCR-HLA and TCR-CMV co-occurrence with hypergeometric tests, applying a repertoire-size bias correction to TCR pairs. To estimate false discovery rates, a later analysis permuted the HLA or CMV assignments 20 times. In a later analysis, co-occurring TCRs were grouped with DBSCAN, and TCRdist sequence similarity was added when clustering was performed within HLA-allele-positive subsets. Repertoires with fewer than 30,000 or more than 120,000 public chains were left out of co-occurrence clustering, as were four to six repertoires with anomalous nucleotide sharing. In TCRdb, the immuneACCESS table is reduced to in-frame sequences with V and J assigned. These tables do not hold every clone; where another copy was compared, an unresolved V gene accounts for under half, and the others remain unexplained. D and trimming come from the DNA, and the V and J calls and clone size come from that table. The table for this sample lists under 250,000 clones; around 78% of them were counted only once. The ten largest clonotypes hold around 1.9% of the sample.

The cohort comprised some 700 healthy bone marrow donors. At the time of sampling, all cohort members were nominally healthy, though unrecorded immune exposures were likely present. The donor was CMV seronegative and belonged to the group of around 350 seronegative cohort members. A peripheral blood sample was provided by each donor, and peripheral blood mononuclear cells were used for TCR beta sequencing. The Qiagen DNeasy Blood Extraction Kit was used to extract genomic DNA from the blood cell samples. Points on this clone: Its antigen has not been determined. The junction and the germline gene differ at one end; a read error may be behind it.

The CDR1 and CDR2 encoded by the germline V gene (reference sequence) are MNHEY and SMNVEV. Reading from cysteine to phenylalanine, the CDR3 counts 15 amino acids. Left in the record is the CDR3 DNA by itself, 45 bases read in frame from the first base. Overall study results and their limits: In both the original and validation cohorts, the classifier was reported to diagnose cytomegalovirus status with high specificity and sensitivity. Roughly uniform sequencing depth across donors was assumed in presence/absence analyses, although this assumption may not hold. In a later analysis, the rate of TCR association differed among HLA loci, with DRB1 alleles having the most associated TCRs and HLA-C alleles having the fewest. Because counts were too low, roughly 17 rarely observed V segments, including chromosome 9 orphons, were left out of the earlier analysis of about 500 of the donors. Because HLA typing was missing for some donors at each locus, association tests included only the typed subset. A later genetic analysis associated a missense DCLRE1C variant with V-gene and J-gene trimming of TCR beta chains, and an independent cohort replicated the association. Compared with equally common non-associated chains, HLA-associated TCR beta chains in a later analysis were more clonally expanded and had lower generation probabilities. In an earlier analysis of approximately 590 of the donors, most TCR beta V segments were observed in productive rearrangements about 87% or about 30% of the time, broadly matching IMGT annotations. While some public TCRs were present in many individuals, most TCR sequences turned up only very rarely across donors. Strong co-occurrence of HLA alleles, especially DR and DQ, made assigning TCR associations to individual alleles difficult. The sequencing pipeline was judged likely to have produced a cluster of highly shared sequence variants as a technical artifact. According to a later analysis, parvovirus B19, influenza, CMV and Epstein-Barr virus appeared linked to several top co-occurrence clusters. A later analysis associated 15,000 to 20,000 TCR beta sequences with specific HLA alleles at a false discovery rate of 0.05. In vitro tests confirmed that a few of the cytomegalovirus-associated TCR beta chains recognize cytomegalovirus antigens. Correlated functional status among segregating V segments might be attributable to linkage disequilibrium, but an unknown experimental factor could not be ruled out. Some IMGT-functional V segments, including TRBV6-2 and TRBV6-3, could not be told apart with the 87-base-pair reads, so those segments were excluded. Most CMV-associated TCR beta chains appeared to be HLA-restricted in a later analysis, and the HLA associations seemed to be driven largely by CMV exposure. The authors suggested that the approach could potentially be extended to other disease states and immunological phenotypes. In the study, 150 to 200 TCR beta chains were listed as associated with cytomegalovirus. A later genetic analysis reported fewer N-insertions in productive TCRs among donors in an Asian-associated ancestry cluster than the roughly 650-donor mean. The cohort was sequenced for TCR beta chains only, and without alpha or paired-chain data the features that could be detected were limited. The only immune exposure information available for the cohort was CMV serostatus. A further reported finding was that TCR beta sequences accurately predicted the HLA-A and HLA-B alleles for most subjects in the first cohort.

Here the chain combines TRBV27 and TRBJ2-1; 12 bases in between match TRBD2. The sequence came from a man aged 25-45 years in good health and CMV-seronegative. The sequenced sample consisted of PBMCs. CDR3 loop: CAGSLLAGGPNEQFF. The sequenced DNA is TGTGCCGGCAGTTTACTAGCGGGAGGACCTAATGAGCAGTTCTTC.